This is a list of T cell receptor beta chains from one sample in a study of T cell responses to AZD1222 COVID-19 vaccine. Method: immunoSEQ multiplex PCR; TCRdb's copy keeps in-frame clones and lacks some. This sample has some 90,000 clones, with about 88% found just once. Source: peripheral blood, taken on day 0 of AZD1222 vaccination. These receptor sequences come from an adult in good health. Both conserved end residues are part of each CDR3. The D gene is left open where the match is weak. Clone size is stated in some rows and not others, as once, few, many or a class when expanded.

v_call	d_call	clone_size	j_call	cdr3_aa	cdr3_nt
TRBV19	NA	few	TRBJ2-7	CASNIGVSSYEQYF	TGTGCCAGTAATATAGGGGTCAGCTCCTACGAGCAGTACTTC
TRBV5-1	NA	NA	TRBJ2-1	CASSLARTPGTYNEQFF	TGCGCCAGCAGCTTGGCACGGACCCCCGGCACCTACAATGAGCAGTTCTTC
TRBV6-5	TRBD1	NA	TRBJ1-1	CASSYRTGVTEAFF	TGTGCCAGCAGTTACCGGACAGGGGTCACTGAAGCTTTCTTT
TRBV18	TRBD2	NA	TRBJ2-1	CASSPAGGLNEQFF	TGTGCCAGCTCACCGGCGGGGGGGCTCAATGAGCAGTTCTTC
TRBV19	NA	NA	TRBJ2-2	CASSIGAGNTGELFF	TGTGCCAGTAGTATAGGTGCGGGCAACACCGGGGAGCTGTTTTTT
TRBV7-2	NA	NA	TRBJ2-7	CASSLAIGGEQYF	TGTGCCAGCAGCTTAGCGATCGGGGGCGAGCAGTACTTC
TRBV6-1	TRBD2	NA	TRBJ2-7	CASSELGGASYEQYF	TGTGCCAGCAGTGAACTCGGGGGGGCCTCCTACGAGCAGTACTTC
TRBV5-1	NA	NA	TRBJ1-1	CASSPPGTPEAFF	TGCGCCAGCAGCCCCCCCGGTACTCCTGAAGCTTTCTTT
TRBV5-4	TRBD1	NA	TRBJ1-1	CASSPRTGVAFF	TGTGCCAGCAGCCCAAGGACAGGGGTGGCTTTCTTT
TRBV15	TRBD1	NA	TRBJ1-6	CATSRVVGTGGAPLHF	TGTGCCACCAGCAGAGTCGTCGGGACAGGGGGTGCACCCCTCCACTTT